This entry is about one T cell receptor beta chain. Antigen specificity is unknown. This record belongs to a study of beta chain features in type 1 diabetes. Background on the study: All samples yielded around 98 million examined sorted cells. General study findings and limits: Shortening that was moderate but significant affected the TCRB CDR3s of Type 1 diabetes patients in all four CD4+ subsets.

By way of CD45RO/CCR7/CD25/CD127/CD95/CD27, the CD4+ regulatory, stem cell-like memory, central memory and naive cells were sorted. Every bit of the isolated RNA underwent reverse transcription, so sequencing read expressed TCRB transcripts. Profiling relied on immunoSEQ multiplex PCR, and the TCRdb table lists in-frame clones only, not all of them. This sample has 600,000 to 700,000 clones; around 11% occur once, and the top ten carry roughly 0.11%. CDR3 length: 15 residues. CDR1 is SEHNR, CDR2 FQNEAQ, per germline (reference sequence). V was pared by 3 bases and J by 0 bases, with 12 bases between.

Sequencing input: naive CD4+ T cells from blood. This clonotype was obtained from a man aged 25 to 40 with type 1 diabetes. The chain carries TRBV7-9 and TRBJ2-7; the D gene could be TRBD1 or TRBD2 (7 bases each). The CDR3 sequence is CASSFQGGSSYEQYF. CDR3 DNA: TGTGCCAGCAGCTTCCAGGGGGGGAGCTCCTACGAGCAGTACTTC.